The next 30 T cell receptor beta chains were all read from a single sample in a study of CXCR3-negative and CXCR3-positive naive CD8 T cells (dated by TCRdb to about 2019). Overall study outcomes, separate from this receptor: Compared with CXCR3-negative naive cells, CXCR3-positive naive cells had TRB CDR3s with higher hydrophobicity (lower Kidera factor 4), lower energy, and higher strength and volume indices.

Sequencer: NextSeq 550. The Human TCR Profiling Kit (MiLaboratory) was used to make UMI-labeled 5' RACE TRB cDNA libraries. Each entry corresponds to one CDR3 protein sequence from reads that TCRdb reprocessed, and DNA is not given. In this sample's table one finds about 5,500 distinct CDR3 sequences. Around 2% of the sample goes to the ten largest clones. No antigen is known for these receptors. Input material: naive CXCR3+ CD8+ T cells from blood. Explained via the paper, the cell subset or site label denotes: CD45RO-CCR7+CD27+CD95- naive CD8+ T cells expressing CXCR3 (TNR3+). These receptors originate from a human donor in good health. Some clones in this sample may be carry-over from other donors' samples.

This clonotype shows up as medium-sized by frequency. The V gene is TRBV27, the J gene TRBJ2-2; TCRdb's D gene call, TRBD2, goes unchecked for lack of DNA. Germline-derived CDR1 and CDR2 are MNHEY and SMNVEV (reference sequence). This CDR3 region has 15 residues. The CDR3 region is CASRLAGGPAGELFF.

This clonotype is labeled large based on frequency. This chain joins TRBV12-3 or TRBV12-4 and TRBJ1-2; TCRdb's D call of TRBD1 is untestable without DNA. This CDR3 has 14 amino acids. CDR3 sequence reads: CASSLAPGAYGYTF.

The chain joins TRBV27 to TRBJ2-1. This CDR3 has 14 residues. Germline-derived CDR1 and CDR2 are MNHEY and SMNVEV (reference sequence). CDR3 protein: CASSGGASYNEQFF.

The chain joins TRBV7-2 to TRBJ1-6; checking the TCRdb D call of TRBD1 is not possible without DNA. The CDR3 sequence is 15 residues long. Germline assignment: CDR1 SGHTA and CDR2 FQGNSA. CDR3 residues: CASSLAGEFDSPLHF.

This clonotype is labeled medium-sized (0.01 to 0.1%) based on frequency. The chain uses TRBV7-8 and TRBJ2-3; no DNA is available, so the TRBD2 call from TCRdb remains unchecked. The CDR3 extends over 16 amino acids. In germline, CDR1 is SGHVS, CDR2 FQNEAQ. The CDR3 loop is CASSLRSGRSTDTQYF.

By frequency, this clonotype is medium-sized. The genes are TRBV21-1 and TRBJ1-1. TRBV21-1 is shown as a pseudogene. CDR3 size: 17 residues. The CDR3 sequence is CASSLRTCRTLNTEAFF.

The chain combines TRBV6-5 with TRBJ1-1. CDR1 is MNHEY and CDR2 is SVGAGI in the germline V gene. CDR3 size: 14 residues. The CDR3 sequence is CASSYSQKNTEAFF.

The genes are TRBV7-3 and TRBJ2-5; TCRdb designates TRBD2, a call that cannot be tested without DNA. This CDR3 spans 15 amino acids. Germline V gene lookup returns CDR1 SGHTA and CDR2 FQGTGA. CDR3 in amino acids: CASTEGPSSFWTQYF.

Judged by frequency, this clonotype is medium-sized (0.01 to 0.1%). This chain connects TRBV29-1 to TRBJ1-1; TCRdb calls TRBD1, which cannot be checked without DNA. This CDR3 region has 12 residues. The germline V gene encodes CDR1 SQVTM and CDR2 ANQGSEA. The CDR3 spells CSVEDGGTEAFF.

The rearrangement joins TRBV5-1 to TRBJ1-2; the TRBD1 assignment by TCRdb is unverifiable without DNA. From germline, CDR1 is SGHRS and CDR2 YFSETQ. The CDR3 extends over 16 amino acids. Here the CDR3 reads CASSLEPGQGLDGYTF.

The V gene is TRBV5-1, the J gene TRBJ1-1; as DNA is missing, the TRBD1 call by TCRdb cannot be tested. Germline V gene lookup returns CDR1 SGHRS and CDR2 YFSETQ. The CDR3 consists of 14 residues. CDR3 sequence: CASSPGQGNTEAFF.

V usage is TRBV29-1 and J usage is TRBJ2-1. The CDR3 loop spans 15 amino acids. CDR1 is SQVTM, CDR2 ANQGSEA, per germline. The CDR3 sequence is CSVEGSIRDYNEQFF.

This clonotype is identified as medium-sized from frequency. The chain combines TRBV5-1 with TRBJ2-5; TCRdb proposes TRBD1, but this gene call is untestable without DNA. Germline values: CDR1 SGHRS, CDR2 YFSETQ. The CDR3 has 15 amino acids. The CDR3 sequence: CASSLAGRQEETQYF.

This clonotype counts as medium-sized (0.01 to 0.1%) by frequency. The V gene is TRBV5-1, the J gene TRBJ1-2; the TCRdb D gene call, TRBD1, has no DNA to confirm it. Per germline, CDR1 SGHRS and CDR2 YFSETQ. This CDR3 region has 14 residues. The CDR3 loop reads CASSLGTGADGYTF.

The V and J genes are TRBV20-1 and TRBJ1-2. Germline assignment: CDR1 DFQATT and CDR2 SNEGSKA (reference sequence). The CDR3 has 14 residues. CDR3: CSARPGSRNYGYTF.

This clonotype is medium-sized (0.01 to 0.1%) by frequency. V and J are TRBV9 and TRBJ1-4; TCRdb gives TRBD1 as the D gene, but with no DNA this cannot be confirmed. The CDR3 length is 14 residues. The germline CDR1 and CDR2 sequences are SGDLS and YYNGEE. The CDR3 sequence: CASSQGGTNEKLFF.

In terms of frequency, this clonotype is medium-sized. The chain has TRBV21-1 and TRBJ2-7; TCRdb picks TRBD1, but there is no DNA to check that call. TRBV21-1 represents a pseudogene. The CDR3 is 15 residues long. The CDR3 sequence: CASSKDGGGSYEQYF.

The rearrangement links TRBV5-6 to TRBJ1-2; TCRdb's assignment of TRBD1 cannot be checked, as there is no DNA. Per the germline V gene, CDR1 is SGHDT and CDR2 is YYEEEE. There are 13 residues in the CDR3. CDR3 residues: CASSLSRGYGYTF.

By frequency, this clonotype registers medium-sized. The chain joins TRBV20-1 to TRBJ2-4; TCRdb indicates TRBD1, and absent DNA this call remains unverified. Germline assignment: CDR1 DFQATT and CDR2 SNEGSKA (reference sequence). CDR3 length equals 14 residues. The CDR3 protein is CSARGTGGLNIQCF.

Frequency places this clonotype as medium-sized. The rearrangement links TRBV20-1 to TRBJ2-2. CDR1 and CDR2 (germline): DFQATT, SNEGSKA (reference sequence). The CDR3 is made up of 13 amino acids. This CDR3 is CSARDQNTGELFF.

This chain connects TRBV4-1 to TRBJ2-7; TCRdb indicates TRBD2, and absent DNA this call remains unverified. Germline V lookup: CDR1 MGHRA, CDR2 YSYEKL. The CDR3 covers 14 residues. CDR3 loop: CASSPGDGNYEQYF.

V gene TRBV20-1 combines with J gene TRBJ2-1. Germline CDR1 DFQATT, CDR2 SNEGSKA (reference sequence). The CDR3 runs 15 residues. This CDR3 reads CSAKLAGVPYNEQFF.

According to its frequency, this clonotype is medium-sized. The J gene is TRBJ2-3, the V gene TRBV5-1; as DNA is missing, the TRBD1 call by TCRdb cannot be tested. The CDR3 is made up of 14 amino acids. Germline-derived CDR1 and CDR2 are SGHRS and YFSETQ. The chain's CDR3 is CASSLGTGHDTQYF.

The chain uses TRBV20-1 and TRBJ2-1; TCRdb calls TRBD2, which cannot be checked without DNA. From germline, CDR1 is DFQATT and CDR2 SNEGSKA (reference sequence). The CDR3 consists of 16 residues. The CDR3 loop reads CSARDPLAGGPNEQFF.

The chain combines TRBV11-3 with TRBJ2-1. The germline CDR1 and CDR2 sequences are SGHNT and YENEEA. The CDR3 is 12 amino acids. Here the CDR3 reads CASSNQYNEQFF.

This clonotype registers medium-sized (0.01 to 0.1%) by frequency. The V call is TRBV14, the J call TRBJ1-1. The germline gives CDR1 SGHDN, CDR2 FVKESK. CDR3 length: 15 residues. CDR3: CASSQDRLWGTEAFF.

By frequency, this clonotype registers medium-sized. The chain is built from TRBV11-2 and TRBJ2-5; TCRdb indicates TRBD1, and absent DNA this call remains unverified. This CDR3 comprises 15 residues. Germline V gene data show CDR1 as SGHAT and CDR2 as FQNNGV. CDR3: CASSFIGTEQETQYF.

Frequency places this clonotype as medium-sized. This chain uses TRBV29-1 with TRBJ2-3. The CDR3 is 14 amino acids. Germline CDR1 and CDR2: SQVTM and ANQGSEA. The CDR3 region is CSASPELRTDTQYF.

This chain connects TRBV29-1 to TRBJ2-7. Per the germline V gene, CDR1 is SQVTM and CDR2 is ANQGSEA. The CDR3 runs 13 residues. CDR3 residues: CSVDLGRLNEQYF.

The chain employs TRBV29-1 and TRBJ2-7; TCRdb's D gene call, TRBD1, goes unchecked for lack of DNA. The CDR3 extends over 11 amino acids. CDR1 is SQVTM and CDR2 is ANQGSEA in the germline V gene. The CDR3 loop reads CSVVSGGEQYF.